These 9 T cell receptor beta chains came from one sample sequenced in a study of shared clonotypes between healthy human individuals. Profiled with immunoSEQ multiplex PCR; TCRdb holds only in-frame clones, not every one. The data hold fewer than 850,000 clones, with 55% to 75% observed a single time. Material: memory CD4+ T cells sorted from blood. The subset here: CD45RA-negative fraction. Receptors were obtained from a woman aged 30 to 39 in good health.

This rearrangement joins TRBV9 to TRBJ2-3, with TRBD2 as a possible D gene (6 bases). V lost 4 bases, J lost 4 bases, and 16 bases lay in between. The CDR3 runs 15 residues. Germline CDR1 SGDLS, CDR2 YYNGEE. Here the CDR3 DNA reads TGTGCCAGCAGCTACGGGGGAGCGGGTTCAGATACGCAGTATTTT. It translates to CASSYGGAGSDTQYF.

The chain has TRBV5-1 and TRBJ1-4, with D unresolved. The CDR3 has 15 residues. Trimming shortened V by 0 bases and J by 4 bases, and 10 bases separated the two germline ends. CDR1 and CDR2 (germline): SGHRS, YFSETQ. The CDR3 DNA reads TGCGCCAGCAGCTTGGGGGGTCGAGGTAATGAAAAACTGTTTTTT. This sequence encodes CASSLGGRGNEKLFF.

The chain carries TRBV1 and TRBJ2-7; the table's D call TRBD2 went unverified against the DNA. TRBV1 is classified as a pseudogene. The CDR3 has 16 amino acids. The CDR3, as DNA: TGCACCAGCAGCCCCATCCGGTTGCTTAGCTCCTACGAGCAGTACTTC. Residues: CTSSPIRLLSSYEQYF.

V usage is TRBV7-3 and J usage is TRBJ2-5; unclear D gene. The CDR3 spans 15 residues. Germline V CDR1 and CDR2: SGHTA, FQGTGA. Trimming stripped 3 bases from V and 1 base from J, with 12 bases between. CDR3 protein: CASSFQAGGQETQYF. The DNA for the CDR3 is TGTGCCAGCAGCTTTCAGGCTGGCGGCCAAGAGACCCAGTACTTC. The full variable domain, completed using reference TRBV7-3 and TRBJ2-5, is GAGVSQTPSNKVTEKGKYVELRCDPISGHTALYWYRQSLGQGPEFLIYFQGTGAADDSGLPNDRFFAVRPEGSVSTLKIQRTERGDSAVYLCASSFQAGGQETQYFGPGTRLLVL.

This rearrangement joins TRBV4-1 to TRBJ2-7; TRBD2 is a possible D gene (5 bases). Trimming stripped 1 base from V and 3 bases from J, with 16 bases between. The CDR3 sequence is 16 residues long. Germline V gene sequence: CDR1 MGHRA, CDR2 YSYEKL. CDR3 in amino acids: CASSQAVSGLDYEQYF. CDR3 bases: TGCGCCAGCAGCCAAGCGGTCAGCGGTCTCGACTACGAGCAGTACTTC.

The chain couples TRBV11-2 to TRBJ2-7, with 7 bases aligning to TRBD2. V dropped 6 bases and J dropped 7; count of bases not matched to a gene: 15. The CDR3 totals 15 residues. From germline, CDR1 is SGHAT and CDR2 FQNNGV. CDR3 residues: CASSPMREPRREQYF. The CDR3, as DNA: TGTGCCAGCAGTCCGATGCGGGAGCCCCGGCGGGAGCAGTACTTC.

The rearrangement uses TRBV27 and TRBJ2-2, with D tentatively TRBD1 or TRBD2 (5 bases each). The germline V and J ends were trimmed by 5 bases and 5 bases, with 21 bases remaining between them. The CDR3 loop spans 17 amino acids. In germline, CDR1 is MNHEY, CDR2 SMNVEV (reference sequence). The CDR3 here is CASSPRPPGAGTGELFF. CDR3 nucleotide sequence: TGTGCCAGCAGTCCACGACCACCCGGGGCTGGGACCGGGGAGCTGTTTTTT.

The V and J genes are TRBV2 and TRBJ2-2, with 9 bases identical to TRBD1. The CDR3 extends over 13 amino acids. Germline CDR1 is SNHLY and CDR2 is FYNNEI. Trimming removed 7 bases from V and 7 bases from J; junction bases left unmatched: 4. The DNA of the CDR3 is TGTGCCAGCAAACAGGGGGCTCACGGGGAGCTGTTTTTT. Protein: CASKQGAHGELFF.

The chain employs TRBV5-5 and TRBJ1-4; D is undetermined. V was pared by 4 bases and J by 0 bases, with 7 bases between. The CDR3 is 14 residues long. Germline V gene lookup returns CDR1 SGHKS and CDR2 YYEKEE (reference sequence). CDR3 in amino acids: CASSMFATNEKLFF. Here the CDR3 DNA reads TGTGCCAGCAGCATGTTTGCAACTAATGAAAAACTGTTTTTT. Looking up the rest from reference TRBV5-5 and TRBJ1-4 gives the full variable domain: DAGVTQSPTHLIKTRGQQVTLRCSPISGHKSVSWYQQVLGQGPQFIFQYYEKEERGRGNFPDRFSARQFPNYSSELNVNALLLGDSALYLCASSMFATNEKLFFGSGTQLSVL.